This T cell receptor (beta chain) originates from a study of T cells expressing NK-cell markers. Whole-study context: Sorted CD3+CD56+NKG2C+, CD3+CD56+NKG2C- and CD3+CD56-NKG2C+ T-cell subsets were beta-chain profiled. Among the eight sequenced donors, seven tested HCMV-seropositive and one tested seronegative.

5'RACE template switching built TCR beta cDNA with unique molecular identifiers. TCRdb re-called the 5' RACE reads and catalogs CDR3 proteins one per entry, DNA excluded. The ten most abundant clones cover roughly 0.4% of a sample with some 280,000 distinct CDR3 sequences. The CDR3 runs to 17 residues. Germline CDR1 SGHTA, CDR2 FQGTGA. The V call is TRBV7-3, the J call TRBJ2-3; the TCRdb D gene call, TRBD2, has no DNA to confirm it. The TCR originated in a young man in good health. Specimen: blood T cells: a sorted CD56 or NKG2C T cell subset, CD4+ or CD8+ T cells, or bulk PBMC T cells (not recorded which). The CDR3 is CASSPRGLPLGTDTQYF.